Listed below are T cell receptor beta chains from one sample, sequenced in a study of OX40 agonist ivuxolimab in advanced cancers. The table came from immunoSEQ multiplex PCR; TCRdb's copy has only in-frame clones and leaves some out. This sample carries around 50,000 clones, around 90% of them seen once, and the ten largest clones take 40% to 55%. Source: CD4+ or CD8+ T cells sorted from blood, taken in a trial of the OX40 agonist ivuxolimab. The receptors here all came from an adult with an advanced solid tumor such as melanoma, head and neck, liver or kidney cancer. Each CDR3 is given with its conserved first and last residue. The order of the fields is clone size, V gene, D gene, J gene, CDR3 DNA, CDR3 protein. The D gene is left open where the match is weak. The size of a clone is reported for some rows only, either as once, few or many, or as a class for expanded clones.

>.|TRBV4-1|.|TRBJ2-7
TGCGCCAGCAGCCAAGAAGCGAGACAGCTCTACGAGCAGTACTTC
CASSQEARQLYEQYF
>.|TRBV7-9|.|TRBJ2-7
TGTGCCAGCAGCCCGACAGAGAACTACGAGCAGTACTTC
CASSPTENYEQYF
>.|TRBV30|.|TRBJ2-5
TGTGCCTGGAGACCCCTTTTCCAAGAGACCCAGTACTTC
CAWRPLFQETQYF
>once|TRBV30|.|TRBJ1-4
TGTGCCTGGAGCGCAACTAATGAAAAACTGTTTTTT
CAWSATNEKLFF
>.|TRBV6-1|TRBD1|TRBJ2-7
TGTGCCAGCAGTGCCTGGACAGGGGAAGGGAACGAGCAGTACTTC
CASSAWTGEGNEQYF
>.|TRBV4-3|.|TRBJ2-3
TGCGCCAGCAGCCAAGTTGGGGGGCTTGACACAGATACGCAGTATTTT
CASSQVGGLDTDTQYF
>.|TRBV18|TRBD1|TRBJ2-5
TGTGCCAGCTCACCACCGACAGGGGGCAAGGAGACCCAGTACTTC
CASSPPTGGKETQYF
>.|TRBV30|TRBD1|TRBJ1-5
TGTGCGCAGGGGGGGGATAGCGGTCAGCCCCAGCATTTT
CAQGGDSGQPQHF
>.|TRBV4-1|.|TRBJ2-1
TGCGCCAGCAGCCAAGATTCGGTCCCGTCATCCCTTTTCTACAATGAGCAGTTCTTC
CASSQDSVPSSLFYNEQFF
>.|TRBV30|TRBD1|TRBJ1-2
TGTGCCTGGCGAACTAGGACAGGCGTCTATGGCTACACCTTC
CAWRTRTGVYGYTF
>few|TRBV7-9|.|TRBJ1-1
TGTGCCAGCGGGTTAGAGAACACTGAAGCTTTCTTT
CASGLENTEAFF
>.|TRBV18|TRBD1|TRBJ2-7
TGTGCCAGCTCACCCCCGGGGACAGGGGCCCGGTACGAGCAGTACTTC
CASSPPGTGARYEQYF
>.|TRBV23-1|TRBD1|TRBJ2-7
TGCGCCAGCAGTCACCCCCCGGGACAGGGTAACTGCGAGCAGTACTTC
CASSHPPGQGNCEQYF
>.|TRBV10-2|TRBD1|TRBJ1-4
TGCGCCAGCAGTGTGGGGACAGGGGGAACTAATGAAAAACTGTTTTTT
CASSVGTGGTNEKLFF
>.|TRBV27|.|TRBJ1-1
TGTGCCAGCACCCCCGGTCGGGGTCACGGAGACACTGAAGCTTTCTTT
CASTPGRGHGDTEAFF
>.|TRBV6-5|.|TRBJ2-2
TGTGCCAGCAGTTACGTACCCCCCGGGGCCTATGAGCTGTTTTTT
CASSYVPPGAYELFF
>.|TRBV5-5|.|TRBJ1-2
TGTGCCAGCAGCCAATACGAAGAACGAGGGTTCGCGGATGGCTACACCTTC
CASSQYEERGFADGYTF
>.|TRBV6-5|.|TRBJ1-2
TGTGCCAGCAGTTACTCCCCAAAATACTATGGCTACACCTTC
CASSYSPKYYGYTF
>.|TRBV29-1|TRBD2|TRBJ2-3
TGCAGCGTTGTGCTTGCGGGGGGCACAGATACGCAGTATTTT
CSVVLAGGTDTQYF
>.|TRBV6-5|.|TRBJ1-1
TGTGCCAGCAGTTATAAGGAGGACACTGAAGCTTTCTTT
CASSYKEDTEAFF
>.|TRBV29-1|.|TRBJ2-7
TGCAGCGTTGAAACAGGGACCTCCTACGAGCAGTACTTC
CSVETGTSYEQYF
>once|TRBV5-6|.|TRBJ2-7
TGTGCCAGCAGCTTGGGGTTCCCAGGAGAGCAGTACTTC
CASSLGFPGEQYF
>.|TRBV16|TRBD1|TRBJ2-7
TGTGCCAGCAGCCAATCGCGGACAGGGGATAGGTACGAGCAGTACTTC
CASSQSRTGDRYEQYF
>.|TRBV9|.|TRBJ1-5
TGTGCCAGCAGCGTAGCTACGGGAGGGGGAGATCAGCCCCAGCATTTT
CASSVATGGGDQPQHF
>.|TRBV27|.|TRBJ2-1
TGTGCCAGCAGTGTCATCATGGACAATGAGCAGTTCTTC
CASSVIMDNEQFF
>once|TRBV5-6|.|TRBJ2-7
TGTGCCAGCAGCTGGGAGGGGGCCAGCGAGCAGTACTTC
CASSWEGASEQYF
>.|TRBV5-1|TRBD1|TRBJ2-7
TGCGCCAGCAGCTTGGAGGGACAGGAGTACGAGCAGTACTTC
CASSLEGQEYEQYF
>.|TRBV13|.|TRBJ2-4
TGTGCCAGCAGCTTAGGGTTTGTACAGGGCGGAAACATTCAGTACTTC
CASSLGFVQGGNIQYF
>.|TRBV6-5|.|TRBJ2-2
TGTGCCAGCAGTTACTCGATAAGAGGGGCCGGGGAGCTGTTTTTT
CASSYSIRGAGELFF
>.|TRBV19|.|TRBJ2-7
TGTGCCAGTAGTATCACCCCTGTCGACGAGCAGTACTTC
CASSITPVDEQYF
>.|TRBV13|.|TRBJ2-4
TGTGCCAGCAGCTCACAATGGAACAGGGTCGCGCTGCCCATTCAGTACTTC
CASSSQWNRVALPIQYF
>.|TRBV19|.|TRBJ2-2
TGTGCCGTTCGGGGAGGCGGGGGCGTTGGGCCCGGCCGGGAGCTGTTTTTT
CAVRGGGGVGPGRELFF
>.|TRBV21-1|.|TRBJ1-6
TGTGCCAGCAGCACGGGGACAGCGAGCTCCTATAATTCACCCCTCCACTTT
CASSTGTASSYNSPLHF
>.|TRBV28|TRBD2|TRBJ2-5
TGTGCCAGCAGCCTGTATTACAGCGGGGGCCGGACCCAAGAGACCCAGTACTTC
CASSLYYSGGRTQETQYF
>.|TRBV14|.|TRBJ2-7
TGTGCCAGCAGCCAAGTAGGGAGGTCCTACGAGCAGTACTTC
CASSQVGRSYEQYF
>.|TRBV4-2|.|TRBJ2-7
TGTGCCAGCAGCCAAGCCCCTTACGAGCAGTACTTC
CASSQAPYEQYF
>.|TRBV7-9|.|TRBJ2-1
TGTGCCAGCACCCTCTGGGACAATGAGCAGTTCTTC
CASTLWDNEQFF
>.|TRBV19|.|TRBJ1-2
TGTGCCAGTAGTATGGGGCCCCCCTATGGCTACACCTTC
CASSMGPPYGYTF
>.|TRBV25-1|.|TRBJ1-3
TGTGCCAGCAAACAGGGAGGTGGAAACACCATATATTTT
CASKQGGGNTIYF
>.|TRBV2|TRBD1|TRBJ2-1
TGTGCCAGCAGGGAACCATGGACAGGGGCCGGTGAGCAGTTCTTC
CASREPWTGAGEQFF